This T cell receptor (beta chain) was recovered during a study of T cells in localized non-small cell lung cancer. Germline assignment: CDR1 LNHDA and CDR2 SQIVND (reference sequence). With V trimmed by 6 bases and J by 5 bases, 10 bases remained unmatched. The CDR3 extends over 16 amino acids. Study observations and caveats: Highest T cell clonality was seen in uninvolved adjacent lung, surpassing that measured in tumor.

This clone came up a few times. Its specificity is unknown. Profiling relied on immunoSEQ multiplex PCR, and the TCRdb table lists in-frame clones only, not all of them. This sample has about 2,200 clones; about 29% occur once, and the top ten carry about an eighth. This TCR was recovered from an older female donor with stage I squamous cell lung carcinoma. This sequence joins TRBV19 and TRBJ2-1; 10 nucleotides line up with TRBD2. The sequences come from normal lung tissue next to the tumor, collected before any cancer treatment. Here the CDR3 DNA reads TGTGCCAGTAGAAGCCTCACTAGCGGGGTCCACAATGAGCAGTTCTTC. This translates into CASRSLTSGVHNEQFF.